This note documents a single T cell receptor (beta chain) sequence. This clonotype came up a few times. No antigen is known for it. It has no much larger one-base neighbor in the sample; base qualities were not kept. This entry comes from a study of regulatory T cells in long-lasting Graves disease (dated by TCRdb to 2020 to 2023). About the study as a whole: Patients with newly diagnosed Graves' disease had been on antithyroid drugs for under 3 months. A total of 33 samples underwent TCR sequencing, from roughly 13 patients with persistent Graves' disease and around 20 patients with newly diagnosed Graves' disease. The study was conducted in China and was registered as a clinical trial. Patients with persistent Graves' disease were compared with patients with newly diagnosed Graves' disease using TCR sequencing and RNA sequencing of peripheral blood.

The time point label, read with the paper, signifies: newly diagnosed GD, antithyroid drugs for less than 3 months. For both TCR sequencing and RNA sequencing, RNA was extracted from PBMCs using TRIzol. Graves' disease was diagnosed according to American Thyroid Association guidelines. The patients came from an endocrinology department in Xi'an, China. From each patient, approximately 9.9 milliliters of peripheral blood was collected into an EDTA anticoagulant tube. PBMCs were isolated by Ficoll Paque Plus density gradient separation without further T cell sorting. RNA quality was checked with an Agilent 2100 Bioanalyzer and agarose gel, and concentration with a NanoDrop 2000. Preparation of the library involved multiplex PCR. The listed sequencing device is Illumina HiSeq 4000. CDR3 regions were amplified by Arm-PCR with iRepertoire HTBI primers to construct TCR beta libraries. Gel purification was performed on PCR products prior to sequencing. Concerning the study's data processing: Across samples, roughly 60 TRBV and 15 or so TRBJ segments were identified and used for gene usage analysis of CDR3 amino acid clonotypes. COPE and FqMerger were used to merge filtered high-quality paired reads into contigs. Contigs were aligned with BLAST to IMGT TRBV, TRBD and TRBJ reference genes, and CDR3 was defined per IMGT. Any clonotype with a frequency above 0.1% was classified as a highly expanded clone. Shannon entropy was used to measure repertoire diversity, and the Gini coefficient was used to measure V-J evenness. A clonotype was considered public if more than one individual shared it. TCRdb passed the public sequencing reads through fastp at Q25 and MiXCR, retaining productive beta sequences. Rows merge per CDR3 protein into single entries with the most common DNA and genes. The V and J calls were determined by TCRdb, not by the authors. This sample is represented by roughly 320,000 distinct CDR3 sequences; approximately 15% of them were singletons. The top ten clonotypes cover about 32% of the sample.

On the study overall, not on this receptor specifically: A larger number of public clonotypes was shared among persistent patients (around 2,700) than among newly diagnosed patients (roughly 930). Only the TCR beta chain was sequenced and analyzed. TRBV28, TRBJ1-2 and TRBJ2-5 were preferentially used in persistent disease, while TRBV20-1 and TRBJ2-1 were favored in newly diagnosed disease. As a limitation, the authors acknowledged that the small sample size may reduce accuracy. The study examined only peripheral blood because the primary lesion, thyroid tissue, could not be accessed. Compared with newly diagnosed patients, persistent Graves' disease patients had lower TCR Shannon entropy and fewer highly expanded clones, which suggests clonal expansion.

V and J lose 3 bases and 3 bases, and a span of 11 bases separates them. Reading from cysteine to phenylalanine, the CDR3 counts 14 amino acids. Just CDR3 DNA is preserved here, 42 bases in frame from base 1. The same sample was also studied in work on T cells in Graves' hyperthyroidism and ophthalmopathy. Taken from the second paper: A patient counted as having stable Graves' hyperthyroidism if no progression to ophthalmopathy occurred over 18 months of follow-up. The hyperthyroidism patients were between 18 and 65 years old and newly diagnosed, with a disease duration of less than 2 months. Patients with uncontrolled infections, other autoimmune diseases, pregnancy or lactation were excluded. Diagnoses were established on the basis of clinical symptoms, serum thyroxine and TRAb, thyroid ultrasound, and orbital computed tomography. For the first round of RT-PCR on the TCR CDR3, the HTBI primer set was used together with the Qiagen OneStep RT-PCR kit. Most expanded thyroid clonotypes (frequency above 0.001) were also found in blood, which suggests that blood repertoires may mirror thyroid immune responses. A model built on a 13 V-J signature distinguished ophthalmopathy from stable hyperthyroidism, reaching roughly 88% sensitivity and around 82% specificity in cross-validation and 80%/75% in testing. In validation, the model predicted progression to ophthalmopathy with approximately 71% sensitivity and roughly 72% specificity, a median of 6.5 months before onset. A discovery cohort of roughly 100 patients, fewer than 50 with Graves' ophthalmopathy and approximately 55 with stable Graves' hyperthyroidism, was used to find distinguishing TCR V-J signatures. An independent validation cohort of around 19 hyperthyroidism patients and 17 patients who later progressed to ophthalmopathy tested prospective prediction of ophthalmopathy. The roughly 90 discovery patients were divided at random into training and test sets in a 7:3 ratio. The study also compared thyroid tissue and blood T-cell repertoires from 5 to 7 Graves' hyperthyroidism patients. After sampling, hyperthyroidism patients received methimazole starting at 30 mg daily, and ophthalmopathy patients received high-dose intravenous methylprednisolone. The libraries were constructed in a second round of multiplex PCR and then size-selected and purified. Paired-end sequencing of the libraries was performed with 100 bp reads on an Illumina HiSeq2000. SOAPnuke was used to process the raw data, with reads discarded if the reads contained adapters or uncalled bases, had a mean Phred below 15, or lacked an exact constant-primer or identifier match. COPE v1.2.5 was used to merge high-quality paired reads, and clonotypes were defined as unique nucleotide sequences. Clonotypes were aligned to IMGT TRBV, TRBD and TRBJ reference segments using MiTCR v1.1. Analysis was restricted to V-J combinations with a frequency above 0.0001, which covered 99.2% of repertoires. A TCS score was defined as the ratio of F50 (clonal expansion) to E x V (chaos), with BLOSUM62-based TCRdist applied between CDR3 peptides within each V-J. Welch's t-statistics and random forest reduced fewer than 550 V-J features to 10 to 15, which were used in a naive Bayes classifier (R e1071). Sample size was not statistically predetermined, and blinding of investigators to group allocation was not performed. According to the paper, TCR Vbeta CDR3 sequencing was carried out on 135 peripheral blood samples, which came from approximately 43 ophthalmopathy, under 85 hyperthyroidism and roughly 17 progressor patients.

Here the chain combines TRBV12-3 or TRBV12-4 and TRBJ2-5; the D call is possibly TRBD1 or TRBD2, each sharing 5 bases. The clonotype originates from a middle-aged man with Graves disease. Donor details come from another sample of the same person, matched by shared clones. Sequencing was performed on peripheral blood mononuclear cells (PBMCs), taken at new diagnosis, from a patient treated with antithyroid drugs. The DNA sequence follows: TGTGCCAGCAGTTTTGCCGGGACGGAAGAGACCCAGTACTTC. Its protein reads: CASSFAGTEETQYF.